This T cell receptor beta chain was identified during a study of blood T cell repertoires in COVID-19 (dated by TCRdb to about 2020). As for the study more broadly: Samples covering the acute and convalescent phases of COVID-19 were provided by collaborators in the United States, Italy and Spain. The material from the prospective study consisted of cDNA or gDNA derived from T cells, B-cell-depleted T cells, or PBMCs. A freely available public database, intended as a resource for researchers studying the immune response to SARS-CoV-2, is where the repertoires were released. The samples were drawn from the first 160 participants of the ongoing ImmuneRACE study and from 1,200 or so subjects provided by 6 global collaborators. Nearly every sample came with metadata listing a de-identified subject ID, COVID-19 status, age in years and sex. Where available, HLA class I and class II types were obtained from metadata supplied by the sample provider rather than from assay-based typing. Deeply sampled blood TCRbeta repertoires from subjects exposed to, actively infected with, or recovered from COVID-19 were included in the dataset.

The collaborating institutions used their own protocols to collect whole blood in K2EDTA tubes. For TCRbeta analysis, collaborators shipped samples as frozen whole blood, isolated PBMCs, or DNA extracted from either of those sample types. In the case of this clone: No antigen is known for it. The input lacks base qualities; no much larger clone sits a single base away.

TCRbeta CDR3 regions were amplified from genomic DNA using the immunoSEQ Assay, a bias-controlled multiplex PCR. From the authors' description of their analysis: The number of nucleated cells in each sample was estimated by amplification of reference gene primers within the assay. To quantify the absolute abundance of each unique TCRbeta CDR3 rearrangement, sequence reads were collapsed and filtered. Productive Simpson clonality was computed per sample as the square root of Simpson's diversity index over productive rearrangements. TCRdb limited this immuneACCESS table to in-frame rearrangements with V and J called. A share of clones is missing; checked studies link under half to unresolved V genes, and the rest is unexplained. That table is the source of V, J and clone size, and D and trimming were worked out from the DNA. Counted in this sample were roughly 230,000 clones; 88% of them appeared once. Clones ranked in the top ten supply about 0.64% of the sample.

The investigation overall reported the following: How much clinical and demographic metadata was included differed by source and by participant, and the metadata was provided uncurated.

V loses 5 bases at its end and J loses 4 bases; junction bases beyond the gene matches: 13. The germline V gene provides CDR1 SGHTA and CDR2 FQGTGA. Reading from cysteine to phenylalanine, the CDR3 counts 17 amino acids. Only the CDR3 part of the read is kept: 51 bases, read in frame from the first base. The sample comprised peripheral blood. This clonotype was sampled from a human donor in a cohort sampled during active COVID-19. The rearrangement joined TRBV7-3 to TRBJ2-1, with TRBD1 identical over 8 junction bases. In nucleotides, the sequence is TGTGCCAGCAGCCTACACTATCCGGGACAGGCATACAATGAGCAGTTCTTC. Its translation reads: CASSLHYPGQAYNEQFF.